The present TCR beta chain was sequenced within a study of blood T cell repertoires in COVID-19. Across the study: Donors in the United States, Italy and Spain gave samples during acute or convalescent COVID-19. PBMCs, B-cell-depleted T cells, or T cells were the source of the cDNA or gDNA that made up the material.

Trimming at V came to 3 bases and at J to 0 bases, leaving 3 bases not matched to a gene. Germline-derived CDR1 and CDR2 are SGHRS and YFSETQ. This CDR3 region has 15 residues. Study processing details: Cell counts per sample came from amplifying reference gene primers. The assay was immunoSEQ multiplex PCR, and TCRdb's table has in-frame clones only and misses some. V and J calls and clone size are given by that table; D and trimming were obtained from the DNA. The sample consists of around 140,000 clones, 88% of them appearing once. The chain recombines TRBV5-1 with TRBJ1-3; 7 positions match TRBD1. Sequencing was carried out using peripheral blood. The source of this sequence is an older man with acute or convalescent COVID-19. The CDR3 nucleotides are TGCGCCAGCAGCTCCGGGACAGTCTCTGGAAACACCATATATTTT. Translating it yields CASSSGTVSGNTIYF.